Reported below is one T cell receptor (beta chain). Its antigen is unknown. V lost 10 bases to trimming and J lost 6 bases; unmatched junction nucleotides: 9. The CDR3 runs to 14 residues. Germline V gene sequence: CDR1 SEHNR, CDR2 FQNEAQ (reference sequence). The data derive from a study of graft-versus-host responses after intestinal transplantation. Study summary: The study gave all recipients anti-thymocyte globulin induction, then tacrolimus and steroids for roughly 3 years. General observations from the study: Across patients carrying graft-donor T cell macrochimerism, allografts held high graft-versus-host to host-versus-graft clonal ratios. GvH clones were identified in recipient marrow, with some first appearing in ileum or blood.

Profiled with immunoSEQ multiplex PCR; TCRdb holds only in-frame clones, not every one. Of tens of thousands of clones in the sample, about 88% were seen once. Source: PBMCs, taken roughly 65 days after intestinal transplantation. The chain combines TRBV7-9 with TRBJ2-2, with TRBD2 identical over 9 bases. The TCR originated in a human patient who received an intestinal transplant, so some T cells may come from the graft donor. The CDR3 here is CAIAGLAGSGELFF. The DNA for the CDR3 is TGTGCCATCGCGGGGCTAGCGGGATCCGGGGAGCTGTTTTTT.